Detailed here is one T cell receptor (beta chain). What it binds is not known. The germline V gene has CDR1 LNHDA and CDR2 SQIVND (reference sequence). Trimming took 6 bases from V and 3 from J, leaving 9 bases between them. The CDR3 is made up of 13 amino acids. Some clones are missing from TCRdb's copy, which holds only in-frame ones; the method was immunoSEQ multiplex PCR. The sample yields about 65,000 clones, about 89% seen once. The data were obtained in a study of CD4 T cells in relation to SARS-CoV-2 and coronaviruses. Study summary: Crossreactive spike epitopes shared across donors were mapped to their HLA restriction.

Broader study findings: Samples before the pandemic and after infection were not matched within any donor. The assay detects memory recall responses, not culture-primed primary responses.

CD4+ T cells from unexposed donors were obtained before the COVID-19 pandemic (2011-2018). V gene TRBV19 combines with J gene TRBJ1-5; possible D gene TRBD1, 5 bases. This sequence originates from a human donor in good health. What was sequenced was memory CD4+ T cells from PBMCs. The CDR3 protein is CASRGTPNQPQHF. In nucleotides, the CDR3 is TGTGCCAGTAGGGGGACCCCCAATCAGCCCCAGCATTTT.